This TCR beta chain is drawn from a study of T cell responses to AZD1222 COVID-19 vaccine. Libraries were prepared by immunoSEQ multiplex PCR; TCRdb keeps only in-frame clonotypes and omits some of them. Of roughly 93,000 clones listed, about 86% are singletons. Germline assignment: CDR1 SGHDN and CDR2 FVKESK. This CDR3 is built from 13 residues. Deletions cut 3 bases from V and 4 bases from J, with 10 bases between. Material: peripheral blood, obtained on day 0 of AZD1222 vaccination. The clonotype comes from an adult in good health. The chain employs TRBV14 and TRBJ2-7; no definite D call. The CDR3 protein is CASSHGMGYEQYF. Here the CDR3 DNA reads TGTGCCAGCAGCCACGGTATGGGTTACGAGCAGTACTTC. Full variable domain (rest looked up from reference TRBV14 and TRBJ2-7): EAGVTQFPSHSVIEKGQTVTLRCDPISGHDNLYWYRRVMGKEIKFLLHFVKESKQDESGMPNNRFLAERTGGTYSTLKVQPAELEDSGVYFCASSHGMGYEQYFGPGTRLTVT.